Following are 13 T cell receptor beta chains from one sample sequenced in a study of cytomegalovirus exposure and HLA in healthy donors. The PCR ran on 60 Vbeta and 13 Jbeta primers. TCRdb keeps only in-frame clones here, not all; method: immunoSEQ multiplex PCR. Among some 57,000 clones listed, over 60% were seen once. Material: PBMCs. The receptors come from a woman in her thirties in good health and CMV-seronegative.

The chain combines TRBV2 with TRBJ2-5; no reliable D call. This CDR3 region has 12 residues. Trimming removed 6 bases at V and 3 bases at J, with 8 bases between. Germline lookup yields CDR1 SNHLY and CDR2 FYNNEI. CDR3: CASRDIEETQYF. The CDR3 coding sequence is TGTGCCAGCAGAGACATTGAAGAGACCCAGTACTTC.

This clone is a singleton in its sample. One end of the junction does not line up with germline, which may come from a read error. This sequence joins TRBV7-9 and TRBJ1-1; D call uncertain. The CDR3 has 16 residues. The germline V gene encodes CDR1 SEHNR and CDR2 FQNEAQ (reference sequence). The CDR3 spells CSSSLGYSSGATEAFF. The CDR3 region has the DNA TGTTCCAGCAGCTTAGGCTATAGCAGTGGAGCCACTGAAGCTTTCTTT.

This sequence joins TRBV30 and TRBJ2-5; TRBD1 is a possible D gene (5 bases). Matching the DNA end better, TRBJ2-7 makes the J call doubtful. Germline V lookup: CDR1 GTSNPN, CDR2 SVGIG (reference sequence). The CDR3 has 14 amino acids. CDR3 protein: CAWRQELSPYEQYF. For the CDR3, the DNA is TGTGCCTGGAGACAGGAACTTAGCCCCTACGAGCAGTACTTC.

In the case of this clone: An end of the junction does not agree with germline; a read error may underlie this. The chain links TRBV5-1 to TRBJ2-3; TRBD2 matches 8 bases. Germline V gene sequence: CDR1 SGHRS, CDR2 YFSETQ. The CDR3 totals 14 residues. The CDR3 protein is CASSPGGDPDTQYF. CDR3 DNA: TGTGCCAGCAGCCCGGGGGGGGATCCAGATACGCAGTATTTT.

For the CDR3, the DNA is TGTGCCACACATGTGGGGACTCGGAACCCAGATACGCAGTATTTT. Translated, it gives CATHVGTRNPDTQYF. The chain links TRBV2 to TRBJ2-3; TRBD2 might be the D (6 bases). Germline loops: CDR1 SNHLY, CDR2 FYNNEI. V was shortened by 10 bases and J by 4 bases, with 21 bases between the two germline ends. The CDR3 sequence is 15 residues long.

V and J are TRBV4-3 and TRBJ2-2; 10 nucleotides align to TRBD2. Germline loops: CDR1 LGHNA, CDR2 YSLEER. Germline trimming cut 0 bases from V and 7 bases from J; bases unmatched to any gene: 8. The length of the CDR3 is 17 residues. CDR3 amino acids: CASSQDLASGSFGELFF. CDR3 in DNA: TGCGCCAGCAGCCAAGATTTGGCTAGCGGGAGTTTCGGGGAGCTGTTTTTT.

This clone was counted between two and nine times. The chain employs TRBV27 and TRBJ2-1; 11 bases align to TRBD2. Germline assignment: CDR1 MNHEY and CDR2 SMNVEV (reference sequence). V trimming: 5 bases; J trimming: 9 bases; junction bases outside the gene matches: 9. The CDR3 runs to 15 residues. For the CDR3, the DNA is TGTGCCAGCAGTCCCCATAGCGGGAGGGCCTGTGAGCAGTTCTTC. Translating it yields CASSPHSGRACEQFF.

The chain combines TRBV21-1 with TRBJ1-5; TRBD1, the table's D call, lacks a check against the DNA. TRBV21-1 is a pseudogene locus. The CDR3 contains 14 residues. CDR3 region: CASSKGQGNQPQHF. CDR3 in DNA: TGTGCCAGCAGCAAAGGACAGGGCAATCAGCCCCAGCATTTT.

This clone has only a few counts. This chain links TRBV5-1 with TRBJ1-2, with D possibly being TRBD1 (5 bases). Germline V gives CDR1 SGHRS, CDR2 YFSETQ. Trimming stripped 0 bases from V and 5 bases from J, with 17 bases between. There are 16 residues in the CDR3. In nucleotides, the CDR3 is TGCGCCAGCAGCTTGGTGGGCATGGGGGACTCATATGGCTACACCTTC. It is translated as CASSLVGMGDSYGYTF.

This clone was recorded a few times. The V gene is TRBV6-5, the J gene TRBJ1-2, with D possibly matching TRBD1 (5 bases). V lost 2 bases, J lost 10 bases, and 17 bases lay in between. CDR3 length: 14 residues. Germline CDR1 reads MNHEY; CDR2 reads SVGAGI. CDR3 DNA sequence: TGTGCCAGCAGTTACGGGGCCCTCGGTGGTTACTACACCTTC. Its translation is CASSYGALGGYYTF.

The V gene is TRBV27, the J gene TRBJ1-3, with 8 bases lining up with TRBD1. Per germline, CDR1 MNHEY and CDR2 SMNVEV (reference sequence). The CDR3 is 15 amino acids. Trimming cost V 9 bases and J 5 bases; bases outside gene matches: 12. CDR3 in amino acids: CARPIGQGWRNTIYF. Written as DNA, the CDR3 is TGTGCCAGGCCGATAGGACAGGGTTGGCGAAACACCATATATTTT.

The J gene is TRBJ1-4, the V gene TRBV9; 9 bases map to TRBD1. Germline loops: CDR1 SGDLS, CDR2 YYNGEE. This CDR3 is built from 18 residues. The V segment lost 4 bases and the J segment 0 bases; nucleotides outside the gene matches: 10. CDR3 region: CASSRGDRESPTNEKLFF. DNA of the CDR3: TGTGCCAGCAGCCGCGGGGACAGGGAAAGCCCAACTAATGAAAAACTGTTTTTT.

V usage is TRBV27 and J usage is TRBJ2-4; the D gene is possibly TRBD1 (6 bases). The V gene's germline CDR1 is MNHEY and CDR2 SMNVEV (reference sequence). V was clipped by 5 bases and J by 0 bases, with 11 bases between them. The CDR3 contains 15 residues. Here the CDR3 DNA reads TGTGCCAGCAGTCAGGGGATCCTAGCCAAAAACATTCAGTACTTC. This encodes CASSQGILAKNIQYF.